This T cell receptor (beta chain) was observed in a study of T cell responses to AZD1222 COVID-19 vaccine. Study context: Second-dose schedules of about 4 or about 12 weeks were combined.

The study's findings and limits: Spike-wide coverage was observed for vaccine-associated CD4 TCRs, with dominant responses at 160-218 and 743-854. Reportedly, nearly half of unique spike TCRs recognized epitopes outside B.1.351/B.1.1.7 mutations. Mostly white British, mostly female donors; authors suggested clonal diversity may be underestimated.

Germline V gives CDR1 SEHNR, CDR2 FQNEAQ (reference sequence). This CDR3 is built from 14 residues. V lost 2 bases and J 0 bases, leaving 7 bases between the germline ends. In regard to this clone: The antigen is unknown.

Method: immunoSEQ multiplex PCR; TCRdb's copy keeps in-frame clones and lacks some. The sample lists 100,000 to 150,000 clones, roughly 90% occurring once. This TCR was recovered from an adult in good health. J is TRBJ1-1 and V is TRBV7-9, with D unclear. The specimen was peripheral blood, collected on day 0 of AZD1222 vaccination. CDR3 coding DNA: TGTGCCAGCAGCTTAACGGTCGTGAACACTGAAGCTTTCTTT. This codes for CASSLTVVNTEAFF.